A single sample gave rise to the 5 T cell receptor beta chains below, sequenced in a study of cytomegalovirus exposure and HLA in healthy donors. The PCR made use of 60 Vbeta and 13 Jbeta primers. Generated by immunoSEQ multiplex PCR, the TCRdb table keeps only in-frame clones and is missing some. The sample records 85,000 to 100,000 clones, just under 90% being singletons. Sequencing was done on a sample of PBMCs. Source of these receptors: a young man in good health and CMV-seronegative.

The rearrangement links TRBV7-2 to TRBJ2-7; a weak D match, TRBD2 (6 bases). Trimming shortened V by 5 bases and J by 1 base, and 15 bases separated the two germline ends. The CDR3 runs 15 residues. Germline CDR1 SGHTA, CDR2 FQGNSA. The CDR3 nucleotides read TGTGCCAGCAGCCTAATGGGGGGAATTTCCTACGAGCAGTACTTC. Its protein is CASSLMGGISYEQYF.

The J gene is TRBJ1-1, the V gene TRBV7-2, with D perhaps TRBD1 (6 bases). V lost 5 bases and J 3 bases, leaving 13 bases between the germline ends. CDR3 length equals 14 residues. From germline, CDR1 is SGHTA and CDR2 FQGNSA. The chain's CDR3 is CASSRHRVDTEAFF. DNA of the CDR3: TGTGCCAGCAGCCGCCACAGGGTGGACACTGAAGCTTTCTTT. The full variable domain, completed using reference TRBV7-2 and TRBJ1-1, is GAGVSQSPSNKVTEKGKDVELRCDPISGHTALYWYRQSLGQGLEFLIYFQGNSAPDKSGLPSDRFSAERTGGSVSTLTIQRTQQEDSAVYLCASSRHRVDTEAFFGQGTRLTVV.

V and J are TRBV19 and TRBJ2-1; TRBD2 matches at 12 bases. Germline V gene sequence: CDR1 LNHDA, CDR2 SQIVND (reference sequence). CDR3 size: 16 residues. The V segment lost 4 bases and the J segment 9 bases; nucleotides outside the gene matches: 10. DNA of the CDR3: TGTGCCAGTAGTACCCCGACTAGCGGGAGAGGCGGTGAGCAGTTCTTC. It yields the protein CASSTPTSGRGGEQFF.

The chain couples TRBV28 to TRBJ1-4; D is undetermined. The CDR3 extends over 14 amino acids. The germline V gene encodes CDR1 MDHEN and CDR2 SYDVKM. V was cut by 5 bases and J by 2 bases, with 9 bases left in between. The CDR3 sequence: CASSPPGTNEKLFF. In DNA form, the CDR3 reads TGTGCCAGCAGTCCCCCTGGCACTAATGAAAAACTGTTTTTT.

This clone showed up just a few times. V is TRBV27 and J is TRBJ1-1; D is perhaps TRBD1 (5 bases). The length of the CDR3 is 13 residues. Germline V gene data show CDR1 as MNHEY and CDR2 as SMNVEV (reference sequence). V was clipped by 2 bases and J by 1 base, with 5 bases between them. The CDR3 is CASSLRGNTEAFF. The CDR3 DNA is TGTGCCAGCAGTTTAAGGGGGAACACTGAAGCTTTCTTT.